These 14 T cell receptor beta chains came from one sample sequenced in a study of PD-1 blockade in classical Hodgkin lymphoma. Time point denoted: cycle 4 day 1 (C4D1), after less than seven weeks of nivolumab. All patients experienced relapse after autologous stem cell transplantation, and brentuximab vedotin exposure was variable. By magnetic negative selection, CD8+ T cells were isolated from the thawed PBMCs. Here immunoSEQ multiplex PCR was the method, and the copy in TCRdb shows in-frame clones only, minus some. This table has fewer than 7,500 clones, 60% appearing once. The material sequenced was CD8+ T cells from blood, taken before the fourth cycle of nivolumab. The source is a human donor with classical Hodgkin lymphoma.

The chain has TRBV5-4 and TRBJ1-4; D is unclear. CDR3 length equals 13 residues. The germline CDR1 and CDR2 sequences are SGHNT and YYREEE (reference sequence). Deletions cut 1 base from V and 3 bases from J, with 4 bases between. The CDR3 DNA sequence: TGTGCCAGCAGCTTGTTTCCTAATGAAAAACTGTTTTTT. Protein sequence: CASSLFPNEKLFF.

This clone was detected only once. The V call is TRBV28, the J call TRBJ2-1; D uncertain. CDR3 length equals 12 residues. V lost 7 bases to trimming and J lost 6 bases, with 10 bases between them. CDR1 is MDHEN and CDR2 is SYDVKM in the germline V gene. CDR3 residues: CASTLDLNEQFF. The DNA of the CDR3 is TGTGCCAGCACCCTAGATCTCAATGAGCAGTTCTTC.

This chain connects TRBV28 to TRBJ2-1; D might be TRBD1 (7 bases). Trimming left V 3 bases short and J 5 bases short, with 14 bases between. The CDR3 contains 15 residues. The germline V gene has CDR1 MDHEN and CDR2 SYDVKM. CDR3 in DNA: TGTGCCAGCAGTTTTGCGACAGGGAGGAACAATGAGCAGTTCTTC. Its translation: CASSFATGRNNEQFF.

This clone was counted a few times. This chain links TRBV28 with TRBJ2-1; 12 nucleotides agree with TRBD2. The CDR3 runs 16 residues. J gave up 3 bases and V 3 bases, and 3 bases lay outside the gene matches. The germline gives CDR1 MDHEN, CDR2 SYDVKM. This CDR3 reads CASSLTSGSYYNEQFF. CDR3 DNA sequence: TGTGCCAGCAGTTTGACTAGCGGGAGCTACTACAATGAGCAGTTCTTC.

The V call is TRBV2, the J call TRBJ1-1; 8 positions match TRBD1. The V segment lost 8 bases and the J segment 5 bases; nucleotides outside the gene matches: 13. CDR1 and CDR2 from the germline V gene are SNHLY and FYNNEI. The CDR3 loop spans 15 amino acids. Written as DNA, the CDR3 is TGTGCCAGCCACGCCCCCGGCAGGGGGCATACTGAAGCTTTCTTT. It codes for CASHAPGRGHTEAFF. Full variable domain (rest looked up from reference TRBV2 and TRBJ1-1): EPEVTQTPSHQVTQMGQEVILRCVPISNHLYFYWYRQILGQKVEFLVSFYNNEISEKSEIFDDQFSVERPDGSNFTLKIRSTKLEDSAMYFCASHAPGRGHTEAFFGQGTRLTVV.

By sample fraction, this clone is large. The chain is built from TRBV14 and TRBJ2-7; D gene ambiguous. The CDR3 runs 13 residues. V lost 3 bases, J lost 0 bases, and 6 bases lay in between. The germline gives CDR1 SGHDN, CDR2 FVKESK. The CDR3 region has the DNA TGTGCCAGCAGCCAGGTCTTCTCCTACGAGCAGTACTTC. Translation: CASSQVFSYEQYF.

The V call is TRBV28, the J call TRBJ2-7; D is possibly TRBD1 or TRBD2 (5 bases each). The CDR3 totals 14 residues. Trimming took 5 bases from V and 0 from J, leaving 11 bases between them. Germline-derived CDR1 and CDR2 are MDHEN and SYDVKM. The CDR3 spells CASSPRDLSYEQYF. Written as DNA, the CDR3 is TGTGCCAGCAGTCCCCGGGACCTCTCCTACGAGCAGTACTTC.

CDR3 loop: CASSLFPSGSADTQYF. DNA for the CDR3: TGTGCCAGCAGTTTATTCCCTAGCGGGAGTGCAGATACGCAGTATTTT. This sequence joins TRBV27 and TRBJ2-3; 10 nucleotides match TRBD2. This CDR3 contains 16 residues. V was clipped by 1 base and J by 4 bases; unmatched bases: 5. CDR1 is MNHEY, CDR2 SMNVEV, per germline (reference sequence).

This clone was picked up a small number of times. The chain combines TRBV10-3 with TRBJ2-1; 7 bases match TRBD2. CDR1 and CDR2 from the germline V gene are ENHRY and SYGVKD. The CDR3 spans 15 residues. J lost 1 base, V lost 10 bases, and 10 bases had no gene match. CDR3 bases: TGTGCCACGCGTCCTAGCGGTCAATCCTACAATGAGCAGTTCTTC. This gives the protein CATRPSGQSYNEQFF.

The chain employs TRBV9 and TRBJ1-1; 9 bases line up with TRBD1. Looked up from germline, CDR1 is SGDLS and CDR2 is YYNGEE. Trimming took 0 bases from V and 0 from J; bases not matched to a gene: 9. This CDR3 contains 18 residues. CDR3 residues: CASSVADRGHPLNTEAFF. The CDR3 region has the DNA TGTGCCAGCAGCGTAGCGGACAGGGGTCATCCCCTGAACACTGAAGCTTTCTTT.

This rearrangement joins TRBV28 to TRBJ2-3; 8 bases are shared with TRBD2. CDR3 length: 16 amino acids. V dropped 2 bases and J dropped 0; count of bases not matched to a gene: 4. Germline-derived CDR1 and CDR2 are MDHEN and SYDVKM. CDR3 protein: CASSLRLAGSTDTQYF. The DNA for the CDR3 is TGTGCCAGCAGTTTACGCCTAGCGGGTAGCACAGATACGCAGTATTTT.

In DNA, the CDR3 is TGCGCCAGCAGTCCTAGCGGACAGAGATATGAGCAGTTCTTC. It codes for CASSPSGQRYEQFF. The chain is built from TRBV4-1 and TRBJ2-1; D is perhaps TRBD2 (7 bases). The CDR3 is made up of 14 amino acids. Germline lookup yields CDR1 MGHRA and CDR2 YSYEKL. Trimming left V 6 bases short and J 8 bases short, with 17 bases between.

The chain has TRBV4-1 and TRBJ1-6; D gene ambiguous. CDR3 size: 15 residues. Germline CDR1 reads MGHRA; CDR2 reads YSYEKL. Trimming left V 4 bases short and J 5 bases short, with 12 bases between. This CDR3 is CASSPETVNNSPLHF. Written as DNA, the CDR3 is TGCGCCAGCAGCCCCGAGACGGTGAATAATTCACCCCTCCACTTT.

CDR3 sequence (DNA): TGTGCCAGCAGTTTTTTCCGGACGAGCGAAGAGACCCAGTACTTC. Protein sequence: CASSFFRTSEETQYF. The rearrangement links TRBV28 to TRBJ2-5; D call uncertain. V lost 3 bases, J lost 3 bases, and 14 bases lay in between. Looked up from germline, CDR1 is MDHEN and CDR2 is SYDVKM. The CDR3 contains 15 residues.